This T cell receptor beta chain came from a study of T cells after yellow fever vaccination (dated by TCRdb to about 2019). Background on the whole study: The SMART-Seq v4 Ultra Low Input RNA kit was used to prepare libraries from fractions with low cell numbers. Bulk PBMC replicates and cell subsets were isolated from blood drawn at multiple timepoints before and after both primary and secondary immunization. To track T-cell clones before and after primary and booster YFV17D yellow fever vaccination, bulk TCR alpha and beta repertoires were sequenced longitudinally. Two healthy male donors, one aged 18 to 30 and one aged 30 to 39 years, were included in the cohort. General study outcomes and caveats: The secondary T-cell response was found to be weaker but faster than the primary response, with a peak reached on day 5 rather than on day 15. Computational filtering was needed because FACS-sorted repertoires could contain abundant contaminating clonotypes from the bulk population. Most clones expanded after primary vaccination (about 95% of CD4 and 88% of CD8) were re-detected after the booster, suggesting that broad memory maintenance occurred. Because only a couple of donors were included in the study, the extent to which the findings can be generalized is limited. A small fraction of clonotypes showed up in both the CD4 and CD8 compartments, probably as a result of convergent recombination.

In the paper's terms, the treatment or condition label means: live attenuated yellow fever vaccine strain. PBMCs were isolated from peripheral blood using a standard Ficoll-Paque protocol. Dynabeads CD4 and CD8 positive selection kits were used to isolate the CD4 and CD8 T-cell fractions. TriZol was used to extract RNA from bulk PBMCs, CD4 and CD8 fractions, and dextramer-positive and dextramer-negative fractions. This clonotype was observed a few times. Its target antigen remains unknown. No qualities accompany the bases; no much larger clone lies one base away. From its cysteine to its phenylalanine, the CDR3 spans 15 amino acids. The only DNA kept is the CDR3, 45 bases in frame from the first base. V was cut back by 6 bases and J by 8 bases, leaving a gap of 22 bases between them. TCR cDNA was made using 5'RACE template switching, a step that added a universal primer site and unique molecular identifiers. cDNA synthesis was primed from both the TCR alpha and TCR beta constant segments. Library amplification involved two PCR steps, and the second step added sample barcodes and sequencing adapters. Sequencing of the libraries was done on either Illumina HiSeq 2500 (2x100 bp) or NovaSeq (2x150 bp). In the authors' own workflow: Demultiplexing of reads and collapsing into UMI consensus sequences were performed with MIGEC, and V(D)J alignment was carried out with MiXCR. Vaccine-responding clonotypes were defined with edgeR using replicate PBMC samples, requiring FDR below 0.01 and a log2 fold change above 5 up to day 15. Bulk clonotypes were assigned CD4 or CD8 identity according to which sequenced CD4 or CD8 repertoire held them at higher abundance. TCRdb ran its own pipeline on the public reads, namely fastp trimming at Q25 and MiXCR clone calling, and kept in-frame beta chains. Identical CDR3 protein sequences are pooled into one entry, listed with their most common genes and DNA. TCRdb's processing, not the study's, gives the V and J calls here. Within this sample are about 180,000 distinct CDR3 sequences, with approximately 6.2% of them counted one time only. Just under 3% of the sample is in the top ten clones.

The material sequenced was CD4+ T cells sorted from PBMCs, taken on the day of the first yellow fever vaccination. Recombination joined TRBV12-3 or TRBV12-4 with TRBJ1-1; TRBD1 is possibly the D segment (5 matching bases). The clonotype comes from a man between 18 and 35 years old who received the YFV17D yellow fever vaccine. The DNA sequence is given as TGTGCCAGCAGGGGGCTTTCGTCCACGGGGTCCGAAGCTTTCTTT. This is translated as CASRGLSSTGSEAFF.